These 21 T cell receptor beta chains were sequenced from one sample in a study of blood T cell repertoires in COVID-19. The method was immunoSEQ multiplex PCR; TCRdb's version includes in-frame clones alone and lacks a portion of them. Of some 240,000 clones in the sample, 75% to 90% were seen once. The sequenced sample consisted of peripheral blood. The receptors stem from a man between 60 and 75 years old who had recovered from COVID-19.

This clone showed up just once. This rearrangement joins TRBV6-5 to TRBJ2-7; no clear D. V lost 7 bases and J lost 4, with 8 bases in between. This CDR3 has 11 residues. CDR1 and CDR2 from the germline V gene are MNHEY and SVGAGI. This CDR3 reads CASTVSYEQYF. The CDR3 nucleotides read TGTGCCAGCACTGTATCGTACGAGCAGTACTTC.

This chain joins TRBV5-6 and TRBJ2-7; tentative D call: TRBD1 (5 bases). Trimming removed 4 bases at V and 0 bases at J, with 11 bases between. The germline CDR1 and CDR2 sequences are SGHDT and YYEEEE. This CDR3 is built from 14 residues. For the CDR3, the DNA is TGTGCCAGCAGCAAATTGACAGTCTCCTACGAGCAGTACTTC. It is translated as CASSKLTVSYEQYF.

The rearrangement uses TRBV5-1 and TRBJ2-3, with D perhaps matching TRBD2 (5 bases). The V gene lost 0 bases and the J gene lost 0 bases, with 8 bases spanning the gap. Germline-derived CDR1 and CDR2 are SGHRS and YFSETQ. The CDR3 consists of 15 residues. This CDR3 is CASSLGGYSTDTQYF. The DNA of the CDR3 is TGCGCCAGCAGCTTGGGAGGGTATAGCACAGATACGCAGTATTTT.

Only one count was recorded for this clone. A read error may produce the germline difference seen at one junction end. The rearrangement links TRBV9 to TRBJ2-7, with 13 bases lining up with TRBD2. The CDR3 is 14 residues long. Germline V gene lookup returns CDR1 SGDLS and CDR2 YYNGEE. The CDR3 is CASSEGLAGRALDF. CDR3 coding DNA: TGTGCCAGCAGCGAGGGACTAGCGGGAAGGGCCCTGGACTTC.

This clone is categorized as medium-sized (0.01 to 0.1%). This chain joins TRBV2 and TRBJ1-1, with 8 nucleotides matching TRBD1. J gave up 3 bases and V 8 bases, and 5 bases lay outside the gene matches. CDR3 length: 13 amino acids. The V gene's germline CDR1 is SNHLY and CDR2 FYNNEI. The CDR3 coding sequence is TGTGCCAGCCCTGGACAGGGATACACTGAAGCTTTCTTT. Protein: CASPGQGYTEAFF.

This clone was picked up one time. V and J are TRBV7-3 and TRBJ2-2; 10 bases align to TRBD2. This CDR3 is 16 amino acids long. Germline lookup yields CDR1 SGHTA and CDR2 FQGTGA. V trimming: 5 bases; J trimming: 0 bases; junction bases outside the gene matches: 3. In nucleotides, the CDR3 is TGTGCCAGCAGCCGAGCGGGAGGGGCGAACACCGGGGAGCTGTTTTTT. Its protein is CASSRAGGANTGELFF. Together with reference TRBV7-3 and TRBJ2-2, the CDR3 gives the full variable domain: GAGVSQTPSNKVTEKGKYVELRCDPISGHTALYWYRQSLGQGPEFLIYFQGTGAADDSGLPNDRFFAVRPEGSVSTLKIQRTERGDSAVYLCASSRAGGANTGELFFGEGSRLTVL.

This chain joins TRBV5-1 and TRBJ1-3; D ambiguous. This CDR3 comprises 13 residues. V was pared by 0 bases and J by 9 bases, with 10 bases between. The germline V gene has CDR1 SGHRS and CDR2 YFSETQ. CDR3 region: CASSLAVAGTIYF. The CDR3 DNA reads as TGCGCCAGCAGCTTGGCCGTGGCAGGCACCATATATTTT.

The V call is TRBV11-2, the J call TRBJ1-2; the match to TRBD1 covers 11 bases. The CDR3 runs to 13 residues. J lost 6 bases, V lost 4 bases, and 1 base had no gene match. Germline lookup yields CDR1 SGHAT and CDR2 FQNNGV. The CDR3, as DNA: TGTGCCAGCAGCTGGGGACAGGGGGATGGCTACACCTTC. Translated, it gives CASSWGQGDGYTF.

This sequence joins TRBV18 and TRBJ2-2; D possibly corresponds to TRBD1 (6 bases). Germline CDR1 is KGHSH and CDR2 is LQKENI. Trimming pared 3 bases from V and 4 bases from J, leaving 21 bases between. The CDR3 extends over 18 amino acids. As DNA, the CDR3 is TGTGCCAGCTCACCTAGGGTCAGGGGAAGAAGTGGCACCGGGGAGCTGTTTTTT. Its translation: CASSPRVRGRSGTGELFF. The variable domain in full, with the rest retrieved from reference TRBV18 and TRBJ2-2, is NAGVMQNPRHLVRRRGQEARLRCSPMKGHSHVYWYRQLPEEGLKFMVYLQKENIIDESGMPKERFSAEFPKEGPSILRIQQVVRGDSAAYFCASSPRVRGRSGTGELFFGEGSRLTVL.

The chain is built from TRBV5-1 and TRBJ1-1, with TRBD1 as a possible D gene (6 bases). The CDR3 is 16 residues long. Germline CDR1 SGHRS, CDR2 YFSETQ. The V gene lost 1 base and the J gene lost 0 bases, with 13 bases spanning the gap. The CDR3 nucleotides are TGCGCCAGCAGCTTGATAGCAGGGGCCATGAACACTGAAGCTTTCTTT. This sequence encodes CASSLIAGAMNTEAFF.

The CDR3 loop reads CASSLLPGWTTDTQYF. The CDR3 region has the DNA TGTGCCAGCAGCCTGCTTCCGGGGTGGACCACAGATACGCAGTATTTT. The genes are TRBV7-3 and TRBJ2-3; D possibly corresponds to TRBD2 (5 bases). This CDR3 has 16 residues. In germline, CDR1 is SGHTA, CDR2 FQGTGA. The ends were cut back, 5 bases at V and 2 bases at J, with 17 bases in the middle.

The rearrangement links TRBV3-1 (or the pseudogene TRBV3-2) to TRBJ1-6, with 7 positions matching TRBD1. The CDR3 is 14 residues long. The V segment lost 5 bases and the J segment 5 bases; nucleotides outside the gene matches: 3. Germline assignment: CDR1 LGHDT and CDR2 YNNKEL (reference sequence). CDR3 region: CASSAGTDNSPLHF. As DNA, the CDR3 is TGTGCCAGCAGCGCCGGGACAGATAATTCACCCCTCCACTTT.

This chain connects TRBV2 to TRBJ1-4; 8 nucleotides line up with TRBD1. Germline-derived CDR1 and CDR2 are SNHLY and FYNNEI. The J segment lost 8 bases and the V segment lost 6 bases, leaving 11 bases of the junction unmatched. The length of the CDR3 is 15 residues. CDR3: CASSLSQGAGEKLFF. The CDR3 region has the DNA TGTGCCAGCAGCCTAAGTCAGGGGGCGGGAGAAAAACTGTTTTTT.

The chain employs TRBV2 and TRBJ2-7, with 12 bases lining up with TRBD2. J was trimmed by 3 bases and V by 4 bases; bases with no gene match: 4. The CDR3 is made up of 15 amino acids. Germline values: CDR1 SNHLY, CDR2 FYNNEI. CDR3 region: CASSVLAGGLYEQYF. CDR3 nucleotide sequence: TGTGCCAGCAGTGTTCTAGCGGGGGGGCTCTACGAGCAGTACTTC.

The genes are TRBV12-3 or TRBV12-4 and TRBJ1-1; D is undetermined. The germline V and J ends were trimmed by 6 bases and 1 base, with 9 bases remaining between them. The CDR3 covers 13 residues. CDR3 DNA sequence: TGTGCCAGCAGCAGTCAGGCGAACACTGAAGCTTTCTTT. It translates to CASSSQANTEAFF.

The chain carries TRBV11-1 and TRBJ1-5; 7 nucleotides line up with TRBD1. The V gene end was trimmed by 4 bases and the J gene end by 3 bases; junction bases not matched to a gene: 3. Per germline, CDR1 SGHAT and CDR2 FQDESV (reference sequence). This CDR3 is built from 14 residues. The CDR3 nucleotides are TGTGCCAGCAGCTCGCAGGGGGACAATCAGCCCCAGCATTTT. As protein: CASSSQGDNQPQHF.

The genes are TRBV5-4 and TRBJ1-2, with D unclear. Germline V CDR1 and CDR2: SGHNT, YYREEE (reference sequence). The CDR3 consists of 13 residues. V was shortened by 1 base and J by 9 bases, with 13 bases between the two germline ends. CDR3 bases: TGTGCCAGCAGCTTGAACAGCTTATTCAGCTACACCTTC. It specifies CASSLNSLFSYTF.

This chain links TRBV5-4 with TRBJ2-1, with 8 positions matching TRBD2. The CDR3 contains 18 residues. Germline assignment: CDR1 SGHNT and CDR2 YYREEE (reference sequence). With V trimmed by 4 bases and J by 7 bases, 19 bases remained unmatched. This CDR3 is CASSPLTPGLVEGNEQFF. As DNA, the CDR3 is TGTGCCAGCAGCCCTTTGACCCCGGGACTAGTGGAGGGGAATGAGCAGTTCTTC.

The rearrangement joins TRBV19 to TRBJ2-4; 9 positions match TRBD1. Germline V gene sequence: CDR1 LNHDA, CDR2 SQIVND (reference sequence). The CDR3 covers 14 residues. The V gene end was trimmed by 10 bases and the J gene end by 3 bases; junction bases not matched to a gene: 7. The CDR3 protein is CATHDRGDKNIQYF. DNA of the CDR3: TGTGCCACCCATGACAGGGGGGACAAAAACATTCAGTACTTC.

The chain recombines TRBV7-9 with TRBJ2-1; D not resolved. V shed 5 bases and J shed 3 bases, with 11 bases lying between them. CDR1 SEHNR and CDR2 FQNEAQ come from the germline V gene (reference sequence). The CDR3 length is 14 residues. CDR3 nucleotide sequence: TGTGCCAGCAGCCACATCGGCGGCTACAATGAGCAGTTCTTC. It specifies CASSHIGGYNEQFF.

This chain uses TRBV6-2 or TRBV6-3 with TRBJ2-5, with TRBD2 matching 15 bases. The germline CDR1 and CDR2 sequences are MNHEY and SVGEGT. The CDR3 has 19 residues. The J segment lost 5 bases and the V segment lost 5 bases, leaving 15 bases of the junction unmatched. CDR3 coding DNA: TGTGCCAGCAGTAACCTGAGGGGAGGACTAGCGGGAGGGGGCGAGACCCAGTACTTC. Residues: CASSNLRGGLAGGGETQYF.